One and the same sample provided the 4 T cell receptor beta chains below, sequenced in a study of blood T cell repertoires in COVID-19 (dated by TCRdb to 2019 to 2021). The library was produced with the immunoSEQ multiplex PCR assay. Not all clones reach the TCRdb copy of this immuneACCESS table, which keeps in-frame sequences only. Checked studies attribute under half of the gap to unresolved V genes and leave the rest unexplained. In all, the sample holds 89,000 or so clones, and around 92% of those were seen once. 2.5% to 3.5% of the sample rests with the top ten. Sequenced material: peripheral blood. The receptors were gathered from a man aged 50 to 60 with COVID-19, enrolled during active disease.

The V and J genes are TRBV4-1 and TRBJ2-2; TRBD2 agrees at 11 bases. CDR3 length equals 16 residues. V gave up 0 bases and J gave up 7 bases; unmatched junction bases: 4. The germline CDR1 and CDR2 sequences are MGHRA and YSYEKL. CDR3 in DNA: TGCGCCAGCAGCCAAGAGCTAGCGGGGGGAATCGGGGAGCTGTTTTTT. Its protein product is CASSQELAGGIGELFF.

The chain links TRBV30 to TRBJ1-5; no clear D. Looked up from germline, CDR1 is GTSNPN and CDR2 is SVGIG (reference sequence). The CDR3 extends over 14 amino acids. Trimming stripped 0 bases from V and 5 bases from J, with 11 bases between. CDR3 protein: CAWSVVQYDQPQHF. The CDR3 region has the DNA TGTGCCTGGAGTGTCGTACAGTATGATCAGCCCCAGCATTTT. The full variable domain, completed using reference TRBV30 and TRBJ1-5, is SQTIHQWPATLVQPVGSPLSLECTVEGTSNPNLYWYRQAAGRGLQLLFYSVGIGQISSEVPQNLSASRPQDRQFILSSKKLLLSDSGFYLCAWSVVQYDQPQHFGDGTRLSIL.

The chain employs TRBV6-1 and TRBJ1-2, with 7 bases lining up with TRBD1. Germline V gives CDR1 MNHNS, CDR2 SASEGT. The V gene end was trimmed by 0 bases and the J gene end by 4 bases; junction bases not matched to a gene: 5. This CDR3 has 15 amino acids. CDR3 in DNA: TGTGCCAGCAGTGAAGCGCCCCAGGGGGTCTATGGCTACACCTTC. Translation gives CASSEAPQGVYGYTF.

The chain recombines TRBV28 with TRBJ1-6; D gene ambiguous. V was clipped by 7 bases and J by 6 bases, with 16 bases between them. This CDR3 region has 15 residues. Germline CDR1 reads MDHEN; CDR2 reads SYDVKM. This chain's CDR3 is CASTPGVVSNSPLHF. The CDR3 coding sequence is TGTGCCAGCACCCCCGGGGTGGTTAGTAATTCACCCCTCCACTTT.